This T cell receptor (beta chain) was captured in a study of blood T cell repertoires in COVID-19. Across the whole study: T cells, B-cell-depleted T cells, or PBMCs supplied cDNA or gDNA.

TCRdb's table, derived via immunoSEQ multiplex PCR, lists solely in-frame clones and lacks some. The table has around 300,000 clones, approximately 88% seen once; the top ten hold 5% to 6%. The CDR3 has 18 residues. Trimming at V came to 3 bases and at J to 4 bases, leaving 15 bases not matched to a gene. Germline-derived CDR1 and CDR2 are SGHAT and FQNNGV. This rearrangement joins TRBV11-2 to TRBJ2-1; 7 positions match TRBD1. The receptor was isolated from a man in his thirties or forties who had recovered from COVID-19. Sequenced material: PBMCs or T cells enriched from blood (not recorded which). The CDR3 spells CASSFANARTGVYNEQFF. The CDR3 region has the DNA TGTGCCAGCAGCTTTGCAAATGCGAGGACAGGAGTATACAATGAGCAGTTCTTC.